The rows below give T cell receptor beta chains drawn from one sample of a study of cytomegalovirus exposure and HLA in healthy donors. Generated by immunoSEQ multiplex PCR, the TCRdb table keeps only in-frame clones and is missing some. Of approximately 100,000 clones listed, 60% to 85% are singletons. The sequencing input was PBMCs. The receptor set was obtained from a man aged 45 to 65 in good health and CMV-seropositive. Both conserved end residues are part of each CDR3. Each record gives: J gene, V gene, CDR3 length, D gene, CDR3 protein, CDR3 DNA. The D gene is left open where the match is weak.

TRBJ2-7	TRBV29-1	15	TRBD2	CSVEAGEGRAYVQYF	TGCAGCGTTGAAGCCGGGGAGGGAAGGGCCTACGTGCAGTACTTC
TRBJ2-3	TRBV15	16	TRBD1	CATSRRDSSSTDTQYF	TGTGCCACCAGCAGACGGGACAGTTCTAGCACAGATACGCAGTATTTT
TRBJ2-1	TRBV5-5	15	.	CASSLDGDSYNEQFF	TGTGCCAGCAGCTTGGACGGAGACTCCTACAATGAGCAGTTCTTC
TRBJ1-5	TRBV18	13	.	CASSPTGDQPQHF	TGTGCCAGCTCACCAACGGGAGATCAGCCCCAGCATTTT
TRBJ2-7	TRBV7-9	14	.	CASSLSSGSYEQYF	TGTGCCAGCAGCTTATCGTCAGGCTCCTACGAGCAGTACTTC
TRBJ2-3	TRBV18	14	.	CASSPSRGTDTQYF	TGTGCCAGCTCACCATCGCGGGGCACAGATACGCAGTATTTT
TRBJ1-1	TRBV7-3	19	TRBD1	CASSFYRPRQGTMNTEAFF	TGTGCCAGCAGCTTTTACCGCCCTAGACAGGGAACTATGAACACTGAAGCTTTCTTT
TRBJ1-2	TRBV7-3	13	.	CASSPGTHYGYTF	TGTGCCAGCAGCCCGGGGACACACTATGGCTACACCTTC
TRBJ2-5	TRBV7-3	14	TRBD2	CASSPGGAGGTQYF	TGTGCCAGCAGCCCCGGGGGGGCGGGAGGGACCCAGTACTTC
TRBJ2-5	TRBV30	16	.	CAWRYSSGGRLETQYF	TGTGCCTGGAGATACTCGAGTGGGGGGAGACTGGAGACCCAGTACTTC
TRBJ2-2	TRBV6-4	14	.	CASSRGRNTGELFF	TGTGCCAGCAGTAGGGGGAGGAACACCGGGGAGCTGTTTTTT
TRBJ2-2	TRBV7-8	18	TRBD2	CASSLVAGGRTNTGELFF	TGTGCCAGCAGCTTAGTGGCGGGGGGGCGGACGAACACCGGGGAGCTGTTTTTT
TRBJ2-7	TRBV6-1	13	.	CASTRDKIYQQYF	TGTGCCAGTACCCGGGACAAGATCTACCAGCAGTACTTC
TRBJ2-7	TRBV9	18	TRBD1	CASSATGQGEYSIYEQYF	TGTGCCAGCAGTGCAACGGGACAGGGAGAATATTCGATCTACGAGCAGTACTTC